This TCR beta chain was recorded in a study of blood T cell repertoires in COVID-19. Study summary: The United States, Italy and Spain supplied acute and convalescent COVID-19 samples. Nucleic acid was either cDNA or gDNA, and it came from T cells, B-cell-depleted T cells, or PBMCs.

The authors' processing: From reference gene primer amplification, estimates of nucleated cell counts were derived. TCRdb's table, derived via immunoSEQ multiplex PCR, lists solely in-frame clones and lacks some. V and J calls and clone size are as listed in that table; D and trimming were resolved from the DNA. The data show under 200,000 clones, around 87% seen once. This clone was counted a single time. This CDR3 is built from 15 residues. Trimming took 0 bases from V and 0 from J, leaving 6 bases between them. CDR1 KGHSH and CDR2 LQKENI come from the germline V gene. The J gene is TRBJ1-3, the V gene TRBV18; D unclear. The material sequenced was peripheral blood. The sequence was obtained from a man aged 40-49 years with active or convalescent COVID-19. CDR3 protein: CASSPPQVSGNTIYF. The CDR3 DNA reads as TGTGCCAGCTCACCACCTCAGGTCTCTGGAAACACCATATATTTT.